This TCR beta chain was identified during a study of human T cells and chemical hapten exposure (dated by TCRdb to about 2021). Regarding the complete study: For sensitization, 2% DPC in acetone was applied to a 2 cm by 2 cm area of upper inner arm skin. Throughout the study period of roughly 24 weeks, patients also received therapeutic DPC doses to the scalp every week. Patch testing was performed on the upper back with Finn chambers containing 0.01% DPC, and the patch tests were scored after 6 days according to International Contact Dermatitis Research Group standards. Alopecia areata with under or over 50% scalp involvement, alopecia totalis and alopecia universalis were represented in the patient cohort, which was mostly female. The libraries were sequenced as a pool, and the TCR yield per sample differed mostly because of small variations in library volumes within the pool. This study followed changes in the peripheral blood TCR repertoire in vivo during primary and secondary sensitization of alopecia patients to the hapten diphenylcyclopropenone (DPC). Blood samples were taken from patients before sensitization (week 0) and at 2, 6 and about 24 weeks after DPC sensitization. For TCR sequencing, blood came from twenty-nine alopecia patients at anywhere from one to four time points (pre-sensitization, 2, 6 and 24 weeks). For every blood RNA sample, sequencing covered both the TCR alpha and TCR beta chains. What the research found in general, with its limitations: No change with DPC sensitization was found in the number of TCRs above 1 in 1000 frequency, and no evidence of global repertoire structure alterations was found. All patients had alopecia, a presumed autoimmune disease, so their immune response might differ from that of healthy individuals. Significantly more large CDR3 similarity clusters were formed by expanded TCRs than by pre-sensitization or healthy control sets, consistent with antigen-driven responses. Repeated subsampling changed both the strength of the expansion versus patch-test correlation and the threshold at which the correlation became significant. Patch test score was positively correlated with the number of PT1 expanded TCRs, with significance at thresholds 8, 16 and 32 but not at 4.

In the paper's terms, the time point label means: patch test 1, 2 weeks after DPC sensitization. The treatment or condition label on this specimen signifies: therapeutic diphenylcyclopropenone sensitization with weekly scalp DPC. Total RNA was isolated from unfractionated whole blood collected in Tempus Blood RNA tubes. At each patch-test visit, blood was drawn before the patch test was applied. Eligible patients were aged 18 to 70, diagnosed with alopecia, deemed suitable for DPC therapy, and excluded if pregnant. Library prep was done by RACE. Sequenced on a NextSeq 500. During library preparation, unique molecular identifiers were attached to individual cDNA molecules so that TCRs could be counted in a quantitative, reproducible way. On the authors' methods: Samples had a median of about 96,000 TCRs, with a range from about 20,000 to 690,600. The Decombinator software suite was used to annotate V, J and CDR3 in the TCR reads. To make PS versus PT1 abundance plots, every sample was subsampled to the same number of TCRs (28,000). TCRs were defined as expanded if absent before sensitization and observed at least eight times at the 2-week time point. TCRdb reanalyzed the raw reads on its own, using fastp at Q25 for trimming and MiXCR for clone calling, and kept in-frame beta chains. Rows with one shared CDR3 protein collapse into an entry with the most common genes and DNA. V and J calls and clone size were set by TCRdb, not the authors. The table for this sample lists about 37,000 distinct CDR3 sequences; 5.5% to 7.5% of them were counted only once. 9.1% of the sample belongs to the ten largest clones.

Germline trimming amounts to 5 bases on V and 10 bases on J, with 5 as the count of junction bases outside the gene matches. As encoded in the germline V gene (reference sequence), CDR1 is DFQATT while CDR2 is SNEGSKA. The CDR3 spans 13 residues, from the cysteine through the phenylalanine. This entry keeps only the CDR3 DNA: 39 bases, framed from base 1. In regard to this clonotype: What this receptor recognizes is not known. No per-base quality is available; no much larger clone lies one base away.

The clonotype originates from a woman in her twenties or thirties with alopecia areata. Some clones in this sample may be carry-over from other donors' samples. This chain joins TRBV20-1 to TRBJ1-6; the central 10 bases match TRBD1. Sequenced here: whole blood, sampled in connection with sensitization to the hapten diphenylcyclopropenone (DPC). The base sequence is TGCAGTGCTGTGGACAGGGGGTCCTCACCCCTCCACTTT. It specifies CSAVDRGSSPLHF.